The 30 T cell receptor beta chains given below trace back to one sample, sequenced in a study of tumor-infiltrating lymphocytes in primary liver carcinoma. TCR beta cDNA was prepared out of roughly 520 ng total RNA by means of a constant-region primer. Nested multiplex PCR, run for three rounds with slightly modified ARM-PCR, yielded TCR beta libraries. PCR rounds one and two used TRBV1-TRBV30 forward primers with a C-beta reverse primer for 10 cycles each. MiXCR, run by TCRdb on the multiplex PCR reads, gives a single entry per CDR3 protein. The table includes more than 100,000 distinct CDR3 sequences, approximately 71% detected once. Co-extraction of RNA and DNA was performed on about 20-32 mg of unsorted bulk tissue. The specimen was tumor-adjacent normal liver tissue. The receptors shown here come from a woman aged 55-69 years with primary liver carcinoma and hepatitis B virus infection.

With regard to this clonotype: The junction does not match germline at one end; this may be a read error. The rearrangement joins TRBV4-2 to TRBJ1-5, with D perhaps matching TRBD1 (5 bases). The length of the CDR3 is 15 residues. CDR1 and CDR2 (germline): LGHNA, YNFKEQ. The CDR3 DNA is TGTGCCAGCAGCCAAGATATGGACAACCATCAGCCCCAGGATTTT. Translated, it gives CASSQDMDNHQPQDF.

This clonotype was seen at least ten times. The chain carries TRBV5-1 and TRBJ1-1; D ambiguous. This CDR3 is built from 14 residues. Germline lookup yields CDR1 SGHRS and CDR2 YFSETQ. The V end lost 4 bases, the J end lost 2 bases, and 12 bases lay between the germline ends. The DNA for the CDR3 is TGCGCCAGCAGCCTCGCGAGGGTTAACACTGAAGCTTTCTTT. Encoded protein: CASSLARVNTEAFF.

To note about this clonotype: One end of the junction varies from germline; a read error may be responsible. This chain links TRBV6-6 with TRBJ2-7; the match to TRBD2 covers 14 bases. The germline V gene encodes CDR1 MNHNY and CDR2 SVGAGI (reference sequence). CDR3 size: 16 residues. The CDR3 DNA follows: TGTGCCAGCAGTCGGACTAGCGGGAGGATAACCTACAAGCAGTACTTC. Translating it yields CASSRTSGRITYKQYF.

The table lists this clonotype with a few counts. The gene calls are TRBV19 and TRBJ2-7, with 8 bases fitting TRBD1. V shed 10 bases, J shed 4 bases, and the junction held 9 bases outside the gene matches. CDR1 is LNHDA, CDR2 SQIVND, per germline (reference sequence). This CDR3 spans 13 amino acids. The CDR3 spells CATGTGGVYEQYF. The DNA of the CDR3 is TGTGCCACCGGAACAGGGGGAGTTTACGAGCAGTACTTC.

In regard to this clonotype: Its ends do not fully match the called genes, so a read error is possible. The chain recombines TRBV11-2 with TRBJ2-1, with D perhaps assigned TRBD1 or TRBD2 (6 bases each). Per the germline V gene, CDR1 is SGHAT and CDR2 is FQNNGV. The CDR3 length is 17 residues. CDR3 residues: CTSSPQIGGSYYNEQFF. The CDR3, as DNA: TGTACCAGCAGCCCCCAAATAGGGGGGAGCTACTACAATGAGCAGTTCTTC.

This clonotype has just one count. This could be a read error, since a much larger clone is one nucleotide away. This rearrangement joins TRBV21-1 to TRBJ2-1; TRBD2 was called by the table and not checked on the DNA. TRBV21-1 is tagged as a pseudogene. This CDR3 has 14 residues. The CDR3 reads CASSKGACGEEQFF. DNA for the CDR3: TGTGCCAGCAGCAAAGGGGCTTGTGGGGAGGAGCAGTTCTTC.

As concerns this clonotype: The germline gene is not matched at one end of the junction; a read error may be the cause. The chain joins TRBV20-1 to TRBJ2-2; 9 bases are shared with TRBD2. Germline V lookup: CDR1 DFQATT, CDR2 SNEGSKA (reference sequence). This CDR3 has 14 residues. CDR3 sequence reads: CSARAGGNTGDLFF. Here the CDR3 DNA reads TGCAGTGCTAGGGCGGGAGGGAACACCGGGGACCTGTTTTTT.

As for this clonotype: The final CDR3 position lacks the conserved phenylalanine or tryptophan, pointing to a likely read error. The V gene is TRBV13, the J gene TRBJ2-7; TRBD2 is a possible D gene (5 bases). The CDR3 length is 15 residues. V dropped 5 bases and J dropped 7 bases, with 21 bases sitting between them. Germline V gives CDR1 PRHDT, CDR2 FYEKMQ (reference sequence). CDR3 in amino acids: CASSTEGGRLREQYL. The CDR3, as DNA: TGTGCCAGCAGCACCGAAGGAGGCAGACTACGGGAGCAGTACTTA.

About this clonotype: At one end the junction does not follow the germline gene, possibly because of a read error. This rearrangement joins TRBV6-6 to TRBJ1-6; TRBD1 matches 7 bases. Germline CDR1 MNHNY, CDR2 SVGAGI (reference sequence). The CDR3 is 14 amino acids. CDR3 residues: CASSKEGAGSPLHF. The CDR3 DNA follows: TGTGCCAGCAGTAAAGAGGGGGCTGGTTCACCTCTCCACTTT.

On this clonotype itself: The junction does not match germline at one end; this may be a read error. The V gene is TRBV28, the J gene TRBJ2-2; the D is unclear. Germline assignment: CDR1 MDHEN and CDR2 SYDVKM. The CDR3 has 14 residues. The DNA for the CDR3 is TGTGCCAGCAGTTGGGAACGGTACACAGGGGAGCTGTTTTTT. It translates to CASSWERYTGELFF.

This clonotype was observed a single time. The V and J genes are TRBV11-2 and TRBJ2-2; D call uncertain. The germline V gene encodes CDR1 SGHAT and CDR2 FQNNGV. This CDR3 has 15 residues. V lost 6 bases, J lost 5 bases, and 16 bases lay in between. The CDR3 protein is CASSPPRGPTGELFF. The CDR3 region has the DNA TGTGCCAGCAGTCCTCCGCGAGGACCAACCGGGGAGCTGTTTTTT.

In the case of this clonotype: One end of the junction varies from germline; a read error may be responsible. The J gene is TRBJ1-1, the V gene TRBV12-3 or TRBV12-4, with TRBD1 as a possible D gene (6 bases). This CDR3 has 14 amino acids. The CDR3 sequence: CASIKTGINTGAFF. In nucleotides, the CDR3 is TGTGCCAGCATCAAGACAGGAATCAACACTGGAGCTTTCTTT.

Comment on this clonotype: It may be a read error: a sequence one base away is much more abundant. The chain couples TRBV7-9 to TRBJ1-1; perhaps TRBD1 as D (6 bases). V was pared by 1 base and J by 3 bases, with 27 bases between. The CDR3 length is 20 residues. Germline V CDR1 and CDR2: SEHNR, FQNEAQ (reference sequence). CDR3 DNA: TGTGCCAGCAGCTTAGGCTGGGGGCGCCCCTCGGAACGGTGGGACACTGAAGCTTTCTTT. This sequence encodes CASSLGWGRPSERWDTEAFF.

To note about this clonotype: A read error may produce the germline difference seen at one junction end. The rearrangement uses TRBV12-3 or TRBV12-4 and TRBJ2-3, with D unresolved. The CDR3 is 11 residues long. DNA of the CDR3: TGTGCCAGCAGTTTTGTAGATACACAGTATTTT. Its translation: CASSFVDTQYF.

For this clonotype: A junction boundary mismatches the germline segment, possibly from a read error. The CDR3 DNA is TGCGCCAGCAGCCAAGAAAGGGGGAGGACCAGGGAGACCCACTACTTC. The encoded protein is CASSQERGRTRETHYF. The V and J genes are TRBV4-1 and TRBJ2-5; D is possibly TRBD1 or TRBD2 (6 bases each). The CDR3 is made up of 16 amino acids. Germline assignment: CDR1 MGHRA and CDR2 YSYEKL.

This clonotype was seen repeatedly, ten times or more. CDR3 coding DNA: TGTGCCAGCAGCTTCCGGGGGGACGAGCAGTACTTC. Amino acids: CASSFRGDEQYF. This sequence joins TRBV5-8 and TRBJ2-7, with 7 nucleotides matching TRBD2. The V segment lost 2 bases and the J segment 5 bases; nucleotides outside the gene matches: 1. The CDR3 extends over 12 amino acids. CDR1 SGHTS and CDR2 YDEGEE come from the germline V gene. Full variable domain (missing parts from reference TRBV5-8 and TRBJ2-7): EAGVTQSPTHLIKTRGQQATLRCSPISGHTSVYWYQQALGLGLQFLLWYDEGEERNRGNFPPRFSGRQFPNYSSELNVNALELEDSALYLCASSFRGDEQYFGPGTRLTVT.

This clonotype has just a few counts. An end of the junction does not agree with germline; a read error may underlie this. The CDR3 spells CASSHIWFRSYNEQLF. DNA for the CDR3: TGCGCCAGCAGTCATATATGGTTTCGCTCCTACAATGAGCAGCTCTTC. The genes are TRBV23-1 and TRBJ2-1; no definite D call. TRBV23-1 carries the ORF label, with uncertain function. This CDR3 is built from 16 residues.

Note on this clonotype: Without the conserved terminal phenylalanine or tryptophan, this CDR3 likely stems from a read error. V usage is TRBV11-2 and J usage is TRBJ2-5, with TRBD2 matching over 10 bases. CDR1 SGHAT and CDR2 FQNNGV come from the germline V gene. The V gene end was trimmed by 8 bases and the J gene end by 7 bases; junction bases not matched to a gene: 16. This CDR3 contains 16 residues. As DNA, the CDR3 is TGTGCCAGCTGCCAGGTCGCGACTAGCGGGTCCGGGACCCAGTACATC. Its protein product is CASCQVATSGSGTQYI.

For this clonotype: Compared with germline, one end of the junction differs, possibly owing to a read error. The chain recombines TRBV6-5 with TRBJ1-6; 9 bases agree with TRBD1. In germline, CDR1 is MNHEY, CDR2 SVGAGI. This CDR3 is built from 15 residues. The CDR3 reads CAGSLIGTGNSPLHF. CDR3 DNA: TGTGCCGGCAGTCTTATCGGGACAGGGAATTCACCCCTCCACTTT.

As for this clonotype: This CDR3 is missing its conserved last phenylalanine or tryptophan, likely due to a read error. The gene calls are TRBV4-1 and TRBJ2-6, with a tentative D call TRBD2 (5 bases). Per the germline V gene, CDR1 is MGHRA and CDR2 is YSYEKL. There are 17 residues in the CDR3. V lost 0 bases, J lost 1 base, and 10 bases lay in between. In nucleotides, the CDR3 is TGCGCCAGCAGCCAAGAGGAGGTGGGGTCTGGGGCCAACGTCCTGACTCTC. Protein: CASSQEEVGSGANVLTL.

This clonotype has only one observation. One base away lies a much larger clone, so this may be a sequencing read error. The genes are TRBV30 and TRBJ1-5; D gene unclear. The CDR3 loop spans 13 amino acids. Germline V gene lookup returns CDR1 GTSNPN and CDR2 SVGIG (reference sequence). The ends were cut back, 3 bases at V and 7 bases at J, with 13 bases in the middle. The CDR3 spells CAWRISLRQPQHF. The CDR3 nucleotides are TGTGCCTGGAGAATATCTCTCCGGCAGCCCCAGCATTTT.

This clonotype was detected ten times or more. The chain combines TRBV12-3 or TRBV12-4 with TRBJ1-1; 7 bases are a match to TRBD1. The CDR3 runs 16 residues. Trimming took 6 bases from V and 1 from J; bases not matched to a gene: 11. CDR3 amino acids: CASRPLDRERNTEAFF. The CDR3 DNA sequence: TGTGCCAGCAGACCCTTAGACAGGGAGCGGAACACTGAAGCTTTCTTT.

This clonotype is medium-sized (0.01 to 0.1%) by share. The chain uses TRBV11-2 and TRBJ2-5; 9 nucleotides align to TRBD1. J gave up 3 bases and V 5 bases, and 1 base lay outside the gene matches. CDR1 is SGHAT and CDR2 is FQNNGV in the germline V gene. The CDR3 is 13 residues long. The CDR3, as DNA: TGTGCCAGCAGCCGGGACAGGGAAGAGACCCAGTACTTC. Protein: CASSRDREETQYF.

To note about this clonotype: A read error may produce the germline difference seen at one junction end. The rearrangement uses TRBV11-2 and TRBJ1-2; D call uncertain. This CDR3 has 14 amino acids. In germline, CDR1 is SGHAT, CDR2 FQNNGV. The CDR3 loop is CASSLTWSDYGCTF. CDR3 in DNA: TGTGCCAGCAGCTTAACATGGTCGGACTATGGCTGCACTTTC.

A remark on this clonotype: The missing conserved phenylalanine or tryptophan at the end of this CDR3 makes a read error likely. This chain uses TRBV11-2 with TRBJ1-2; D may be TRBD1 (5 bases). The length of the CDR3 is 15 residues. CDR1 is SGHAT, CDR2 FQNNGV, per germline. CDR3 DNA sequence: TGTGCCAGCAGCTTAGAGCCGGGGGTCATCTATAGCTACACCATC. Encoded protein: CASSLEPGVIYSYTI.

The chain has TRBV29-1 and TRBJ2-3; D is perhaps TRBD2 (6 bases). Germline V gene data show CDR1 as SQVTM and CDR2 as ANQGSEA. The CDR3 is 14 residues long. V lost 4 bases and J lost 6, with 17 bases in between. CDR3 residues: CSVAGDGVSDTQYF. CDR3 in DNA: TGCAGCGTTGCGGGAGATGGAGTGAGTGATACGCAGTATTTT.

The chain uses TRBV12-3 or TRBV12-4 and TRBJ2-1; D remains unclear. CDR3 length: 16 amino acids. Trimming cost V 5 bases and J 0 bases, with 14 bases left between them. The CDR3 loop reads CASSRACGSSYNEQFF. The CDR3 DNA is TGTGCCAGCAGTCGTGCTTGCGGAAGCTCCTACAATGAGCAGTTCTTC.

Comments on this clonotype: The conserved final phenylalanine or tryptophan is absent from the CDR3, which likely points to a read error. Because the CDR3's place on the DNA is in doubt, the DNA is left out and the CDR3 is given as listed by TCRdb. The chain has TRBV7-9 and TRBJ2-7. Germline V gene sequence: CDR1 SEHNR, CDR2 FQNEAQ (reference sequence). The CDR3 spans 12 amino acids, including both terminal residues. Here the CDR3 reads CASSLGIYERYL.

Note on this clonotype: A read error is possible here, since a much larger clone lies one base away. The chain carries TRBV28 and TRBJ2-3; perhaps TRBD2 as D (6 bases). The CDR3 has 14 amino acids. Germline V lookup: CDR1 MDHEN, CDR2 SYDVKM. This chain's CDR3 is CASRTGLFVDMQYF. The CDR3 DNA sequence: TGTGCCAGCAGAACGGGACTCTTTGTAGATATGCAGTATTTT.

Of note for this clonotype: Since a much larger clone is just one base distant, this may be a read error. This CDR3 reads CAIQTGFRYEQYF. CDR3 coding DNA: TGTGCCATCCAGACAGGGTTCAGGTACGAGCAGTACTTC. The chain has TRBV7-8 and TRBJ2-7; TRBD1 matches 7 bases. CDR1 and CDR2 from the germline V gene are SGHVS and FQNEAQ. V shed 10 bases, J shed 4 bases, and the junction held 10 bases outside the gene matches. This CDR3 has 13 residues.